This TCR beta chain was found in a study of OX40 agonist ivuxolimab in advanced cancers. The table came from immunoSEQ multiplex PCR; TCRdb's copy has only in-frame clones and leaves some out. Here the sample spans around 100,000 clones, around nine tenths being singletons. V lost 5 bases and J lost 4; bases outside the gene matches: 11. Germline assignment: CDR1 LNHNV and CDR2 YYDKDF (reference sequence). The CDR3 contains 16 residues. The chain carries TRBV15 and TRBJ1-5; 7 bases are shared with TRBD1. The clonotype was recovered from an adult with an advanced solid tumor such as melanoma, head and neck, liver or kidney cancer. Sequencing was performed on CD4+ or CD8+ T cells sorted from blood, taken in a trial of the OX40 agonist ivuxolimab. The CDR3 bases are TGTGCCACCAGCGGGGGACAGTTTTTGGGAAATCAGCCCCAGCATTTT. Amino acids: CATSGGQFLGNQPQHF.